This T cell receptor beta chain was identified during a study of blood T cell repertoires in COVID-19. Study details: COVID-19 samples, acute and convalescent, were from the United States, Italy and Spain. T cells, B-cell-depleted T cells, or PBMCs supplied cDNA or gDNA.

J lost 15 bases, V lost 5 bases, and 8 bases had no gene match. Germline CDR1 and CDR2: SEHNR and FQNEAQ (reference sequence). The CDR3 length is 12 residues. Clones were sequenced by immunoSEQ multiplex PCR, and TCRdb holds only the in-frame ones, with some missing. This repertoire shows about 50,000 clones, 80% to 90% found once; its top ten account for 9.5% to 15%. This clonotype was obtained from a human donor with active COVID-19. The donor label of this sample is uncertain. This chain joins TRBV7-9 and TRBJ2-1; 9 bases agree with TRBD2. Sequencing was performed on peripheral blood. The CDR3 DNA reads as TGTGCCAGCAGCGGCGGGGGGGACGATCGGTTCTTC. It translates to CASSGGGDDRFF.